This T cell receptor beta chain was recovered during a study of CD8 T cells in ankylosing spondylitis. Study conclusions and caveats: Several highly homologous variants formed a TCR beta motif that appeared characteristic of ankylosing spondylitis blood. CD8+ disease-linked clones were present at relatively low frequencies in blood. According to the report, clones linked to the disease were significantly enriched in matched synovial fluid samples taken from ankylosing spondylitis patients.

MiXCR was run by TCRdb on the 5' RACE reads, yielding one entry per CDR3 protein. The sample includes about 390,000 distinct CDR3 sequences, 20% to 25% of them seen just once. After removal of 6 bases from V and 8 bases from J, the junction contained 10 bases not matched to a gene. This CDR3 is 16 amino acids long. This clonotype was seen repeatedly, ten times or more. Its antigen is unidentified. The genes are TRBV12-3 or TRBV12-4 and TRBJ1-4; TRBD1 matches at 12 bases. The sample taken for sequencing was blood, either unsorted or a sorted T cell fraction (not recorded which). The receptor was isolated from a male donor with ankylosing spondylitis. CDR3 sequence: CASRPPTGTGGEKLFF. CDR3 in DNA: TGTGCCAGCAGGCCTCCCACCGGGACAGGGGGCGAAAAACTGTTTTTT.